A single T cell receptor beta chain is shown here with its context. These data belong to a study of control samples from healthy donors and cancer patients. Sequencing was performed with immunoSEQ multiplex PCR; in TCRdb, only in-frame clones are kept and a portion is missing. The sample has around 93,000 clones; approximately 92% are singletons. Per germline, CDR1 KGHSH and CDR2 LQKENI. The length of the CDR3 is 13 residues. V shed 4 bases and J shed 1 base, with 4 bases lying between them. V is TRBV18 and J is TRBJ2-2, with D uncertain. Input material: blood. The sequence derives from a human donor in good health. The donor label of this sample is uncertain. Written as DNA, the CDR3 is TGTGCCAGCTCACGCGAGAACACCGGGGAGCTGTTTTTT. Protein: CASSRENTGELFF. Full variable domain (rest looked up from reference TRBV18 and TRBJ2-2): NAGVMQNPRHLVRRRGQEARLRCSPMKGHSHVYWYRQLPEEGLKFMVYLQKENIIDESGMPKERFSAEFPKEGPSILRIQQVVRGDSAAYFCASSRENTGELFFGEGSRLTVL.